The clone carrying this T cell receptor (beta chain) has only one observation. The antigen remains undetermined. Clones were read by immunoSEQ multiplex PCR, and TCRdb kept only the in-frame ones, dropping some. The repertoire holds hundreds of thousands of clones, around 86% seen once, with roughly 2% in the top ten. Germline V gene lookup returns CDR1 SGHTA and CDR2 FQGNSA. Trimming took 3 bases from V and 3 from J; bases not matched to a gene: 4. This CDR3 region has 15 residues. This record comes from a study of cytomegalovirus exposure and HLA in healthy donors. Study as a whole: The platform used for the 120 or so validation repertoires matched that of the 600 to 800 first-cohort repertoires, a later analysis reported.

Study-wide points: TCR sequences were mostly rare, though some public TCRs occurred in many donors. Altogether, 150 to 200 TCR beta chains were recorded as cytomegalovirus-associated.

The sequence was obtained from a woman under 30 in good health and CMV-seropositive. The chain has TRBV7-2 and TRBJ2-1, with 8 bases fitting TRBD2. The source material was PBMCs. In nucleotides, the CDR3 is TGTGCCAGCAGCTTTCTAGCGGGCGACTACAATGAGCAGTTCTTC. This encodes CASSFLAGDYNEQFF.